The 24 T cell receptor beta chains presented below share a single source sample, sequenced in a study of T cell repertoires in cytomegalovirus infection (dated by TCRdb to the late 2010s). What these receptors recognize is not known. Sequencing instrument: Illumina HiSeq 1500. TCRdb passed the public sequencing reads through fastp at Q25 and MiXCR, retaining productive beta sequences. Each entry is one CDR3 protein sequence, shown with its most common DNA and genes. The sample data list tens of thousands of distinct CDR3 sequences, and approximately 36% of these were observed just once. Clones ranked in the top ten supply 60% to 80% of the sample. The sequencing sample was made of PBMCs, sequenced either directly or after in vitro stimulation (not recorded which). The origin of the receptors is a human donor in good health (CMV status not recorded). Some clones in this sample may be carry-over from other donors' samples.

This clonotype was recorded many times. The V call is TRBV7-9, the J call TRBJ2-5; D possibly corresponds to TRBD1 (5 bases). This CDR3 region has 13 residues. Per germline, CDR1 SEHNR and CDR2 FQNEAQ (reference sequence). V was trimmed by 1 base and J by 5 bases, leaving 8 bases between them. The CDR3 region has the DNA TGTGCCAGCAGCTTAGGGTCAGGGGAGACCCAGTACTTC. This gives the protein CASSLGSGETQYF.

There are a few counts of this clonotype. The chain employs TRBV5-1 and TRBJ1-1; no clear D. The V and J ends lost 1 base and 10 bases respectively, with 14 bases between them. This CDR3 region has 13 residues. CDR1 is SGHRS and CDR2 is YFSETQ in the germline V gene. The CDR3 region has the DNA TGCGCCAGCAGCTTGTTAGGTGAGGTTGTAGCTTTCTTT. Its translation: CASSLLGEVVAFF.

V usage is TRBV10-3 and J usage is TRBJ1-3; tentatively, D is TRBD1 (6 bases). V lost 3 bases, J lost 0 bases, and 6 bases lay in between. The CDR3 is made up of 14 amino acids. CDR1 and CDR2 from the germline V gene are ENHRY and SYGVKD. The CDR3 DNA reads as TGTGCCATCAGTGACAGGGGCTCTGGAAACACCATATATTTT. The encoded protein is CAISDRGSGNTIYF.

This clonotype was observed many times. The J gene is TRBJ1-5, the V gene TRBV7-2; 7 bases are a match to TRBD1. This CDR3 region has 14 residues. Germline V CDR1 and CDR2: SGHTA, FQGNSA. Trimming at V came to 3 bases and at J to 4 bases, leaving 3 bases not matched to a gene. CDR3 coding DNA: TGTGCCAGCAGCTTGACAGGGTTGAATCAGCCCCAGCATTTT. Its translation is CASSLTGLNQPQHF.

The chain joins TRBV7-6 to TRBJ1-1; no clear D. V dropped 5 bases and J dropped 9 bases, with 13 bases sitting between them. This CDR3 contains 12 residues. Germline V gives CDR1 SGHVS, CDR2 FNYEAQ. For the CDR3, the DNA is TGTGCCAGCAGCCCCGCCACCACCAAAGCTTTCTTT. Protein sequence: CASSPATTKAFF.

This clonotype was found a few times. For the CDR3, the DNA is TGTGCCAGCAGTGAAGTCCTTGGGCAGAGCACAGATACGCAGTATTTT. It codes for CASSEVLGQSTDTQYF. The chain has TRBV5-4 and TRBJ2-3, with D unclear. Germline V gene lookup returns CDR1 SGHNT and CDR2 YYREEE (reference sequence). The CDR3 length is 16 residues. Trimming removed 5 bases from V and 0 bases from J, with 16 bases in between.

This clonotype was seen repeatedly, ten times or more. This chain's CDR3 is CASSFRQPNQPQHF. CDR3 DNA sequence: TGTGCCAGCAGCTTTCGACAGCCCAATCAGCCCCAGCATTTT. This chain uses TRBV7-8 with TRBJ1-5; a possible D gene is TRBD1 (5 bases). The CDR3 loop spans 14 amino acids. Germline V gene sequence: CDR1 SGHVS, CDR2 FQNEAQ. V shed 3 bases and J shed 3 bases, with 9 bases lying between them.

The V gene is TRBV4-1, the J gene TRBJ1-1; the match to TRBD1 covers 8 bases. The junction had 7 bases not matched to a gene; V was cut back by 4 bases and J by 0 bases. CDR3 length equals 16 residues. Germline V CDR1 and CDR2: MGHRA, YSYEKL. The CDR3 sequence: CASSPRTGIMNTEAFF. The DNA for the CDR3 is TGCGCCAGCAGCCCTCGGACAGGGATAATGAACACTGAAGCTTTCTTT.

The chain recombines TRBV7-8 with TRBJ1-2, with D possibly being TRBD1 (6 bases). Germline CDR1 reads SGHVS; CDR2 reads FQNEAQ. The CDR3 has 14 residues. The V gene lost 5 bases and the J gene lost 8 bases, with 18 bases spanning the gap. The CDR3 region has the DNA TGTGCCAGCAGCCCCGGGGGGCCAAGCATGGGCTACACCTTC. As protein: CASSPGGPSMGYTF.

This chain links TRBV11-2 with TRBJ2-5, with unresolved D. V lost 5 bases to trimming and J lost 4 bases, with 5 bases between them. The CDR3 has 11 amino acids. Germline CDR1 and CDR2: SGHAT and FQNNGV. DNA for the CDR3: TGTGCCAGCAGCCATAGAGAGACCCAGTACTTC. Its protein product is CASSHRETQYF.

This sequence joins TRBV9 and TRBJ2-1; TRBD2 matches 13 bases. The CDR3 sequence is 14 residues long. CDR1 and CDR2 from the germline V gene are SGDLS and YYNGEE. Losses at the gene ends were 3 bases for V and 9 bases for J; bases not matched to a gene: 3. The CDR3, as DNA: TGTGCCAGCAGCGCACGGACTAGCGGGAGTGAGCAGTTCTTC. It yields the protein CASSARTSGSEQFF.

The rearrangement uses TRBV5-4 and TRBJ1-2; D gene unclear. From germline, CDR1 is SGHNT and CDR2 YYREEE (reference sequence). The CDR3 consists of 12 residues. The V gene lost 2 bases and the J gene lost 3 bases, with 5 bases spanning the gap. The CDR3 loop is CASSFADYGYTF. CDR3 coding DNA: TGTGCCAGCAGCTTCGCAGACTATGGCTACACCTTC.

The rearrangement joins TRBV18 to TRBJ2-1; tentative D call: TRBD2 (6 bases). The CDR3 runs to 17 residues. Germline V lookup: CDR1 KGHSH, CDR2 LQKENI. Trimming shortened V by 6 bases and J by 5 bases, and 23 bases separated the two germline ends. CDR3 in DNA: TGTGCCAGCTCGCGACGGGTAGCGGCGCCCACCAACAATGAGCAGTTCTTC. This sequence encodes CASSRRVAAPTNNEQFF.

This clonotype was detected a few times. This chain links TRBV2 with TRBJ2-4, with D perhaps matching TRBD2 (5 bases). The germline V and J ends were trimmed by 0 bases and 6 bases, with 9 bases remaining between them. Per germline, CDR1 SNHLY and CDR2 FYNNEI. CDR3 length equals 14 residues. This chain's CDR3 is CASSEANAGNIQYF. The CDR3 bases are TGTGCCAGCAGTGAAGCAAACGCGGGAAACATTCAGTACTTC.

This clonotype has only a few counts. This rearrangement joins TRBV5-1 to TRBJ2-7; possibly TRBD2 for D (5 bases). The CDR3 spans 11 residues. The germline V and J ends were trimmed by 2 bases and 6 bases, with 6 bases remaining between them. The germline V gene encodes CDR1 SGHRS and CDR2 YFSETQ. The CDR3 region has the DNA TGCGCCAGCAGCTTTGGACTCGAGCAGTACTTC. This gives the protein CASSFGLEQYF.

The rearrangement uses TRBV18 and TRBJ2-5, with D unclear. This CDR3 has 15 residues. V lost 2 bases and J 1 base, leaving 11 bases between the germline ends. From germline, CDR1 is KGHSH and CDR2 LQKENI. The CDR3 sequence is CASSPWPDPQETQYF. The CDR3 DNA reads TGTGCCAGCTCACCATGGCCAGACCCCCAAGAGACCCAGTACTTC.

The chain couples TRBV18 to TRBJ2-1, with a weak D call TRBD2 (5 bases). In germline, CDR1 is KGHSH, CDR2 LQKENI. There are 19 residues in the CDR3. Between the trimmed V and J ends, which lost 3 bases and 3 bases, there was a span of 24 bases. This CDR3 reads CASSPFAPIDGSGYNEQFF. The CDR3, as DNA: TGTGCCAGCTCACCTTTCGCGCCGATTGACGGCAGCGGCTACAATGAGCAGTTCTTC.

This chain uses TRBV10-3 with TRBJ1-2; 10 bases align to TRBD1. From germline, CDR1 is ENHRY and CDR2 SYGVKD. Losses at the gene ends were 0 bases for V and 8 bases for J; bases not matched to a gene: 9. The CDR3 has 16 residues. In DNA, the CDR3 is TGTGCCATCAGTGAGTCGGATACGACAGGGGGCTCCGGCTACACCTTC. Its translation is CAISESDTTGGSGYTF.

J is TRBJ1-4 and V is TRBV29-1; D is undetermined. Trimming cost V 1 base and J 2 bases, with 5 bases left between them. CDR1 is SQVTM, CDR2 ANQGSEA, per germline. CDR3 length: 13 amino acids. DNA of the CDR3: TGCAGCGTTGAAGGGCCGACTAATGAAAAACTGTTTTTT. Protein product: CSVEGPTNEKLFF.

J is TRBJ1-1 and V is TRBV5-4, with D perhaps TRBD1 (6 bases). This CDR3 is built from 15 residues. Germline assignment: CDR1 SGHNT and CDR2 YYREEE (reference sequence). V lost 4 bases and J 3 bases, leaving 16 bases between the germline ends. CDR3 nucleotides: TGTGCCAGCAGCCCCTTTGGTGGGGGCGACACTGAAGCTTTCTTT. Translated, it gives CASSPFGGGDTEAFF. The whole variable domain, filled in from reference TRBV5-4 and TRBJ1-1, reads ETGVTQSPTHLIKTRGQQVTLRCSSQSGHNTVSWYQQALGQGPQFIFQYYREEENGRGNFPPRFSGLQFPNYSSELNVNALELDDSALYLCASSPFGGGDTEAFFGQGTRLTVV.

The chain employs TRBV19 and TRBJ1-3, with 8 nucleotides matching TRBD1. Germline values: CDR1 LNHDA, CDR2 SQIVND (reference sequence). The CDR3 loop spans 13 amino acids. Trimming at V came to 6 bases and at J to 4 bases, leaving 2 bases not matched to a gene. The DNA for the CDR3 is TGTGCCAGTAGCACAGGGGGGGGAAACACCATATATTTT. Protein sequence: CASSTGGGNTIYF.

The genes are TRBV20-1 and TRBJ2-5, with TRBD1 identical over 10 bases. There are 16 residues in the CDR3. The V and J ends lost 6 bases and 1 base, in that order; junction bases with no gene match: 11. The V gene's germline CDR1 is DFQATT and CDR2 SNEGSKA (reference sequence). The CDR3 protein is CSAPDGQGGSQETQYF. The CDR3 bases are TGCAGTGCGCCCGACGGACAGGGGGGCAGCCAAGAGACCCAGTACTTC.

This clonotype was detected only a few times. The rearrangement uses TRBV19 and TRBJ1-5; no clear D gene. The V end was cut by 7 bases, the J end by 4 bases, with 8 bases between. CDR3 length: 12 residues. Germline CDR1 and CDR2: LNHDA and SQIVND (reference sequence). The CDR3 bases are TGTGCCAGTAAGGTACAGAATCAGCCCCAGCATTTT. As protein: CASKVQNQPQHF.

This clonotype was seen more than once but under ten times. The chain joins TRBV7-2 to TRBJ2-1; a weak D match, TRBD2 (6 bases). Per the germline V gene, CDR1 is SGHTA and CDR2 is FQGNSA. The CDR3 runs to 17 residues. The V gene lost 4 bases and the J gene lost 0 bases, with 16 bases spanning the gap. CDR3 region: CASSSLGRRSSYNEQFF. CDR3 in DNA: TGTGCCAGCAGCTCTCTTGGGAGGCGGAGCTCCTACAATGAGCAGTTCTTC.